Following are 6 T cell receptor beta chains from one sample sequenced in a study of cytomegalovirus exposure and HLA in healthy donors (dated by TCRdb to the late 2010s). Library prep was done by the immunoSEQ multiplex PCR assay. The multiplex PCR relied on a mix of 60 forward primers for TCR Vbeta segments and 13 reverse primers for TCR Jbeta segments. TCRdb holds this immuneACCESS table with in-frame rearrangements only. Some clones are missing; in checked studies, unresolved V genes explain under half, and the rest has no known cause. The sample contains 180,000 or so clones, nearly 80% of them found a single time. The ten largest clonotypes hold roughly 2.7% of the sample. Sequences were obtained from PBMCs. The source of these receptors is a female donor in good health and CMV-seronegative.

The gene calls are TRBV5-4 and TRBJ2-7; no firm D call. Per the germline V gene, CDR1 is SGHNT and CDR2 is YYREEE (reference sequence). The CDR3 is 11 amino acids. V was cut by 2 bases and J by 4 bases, with 4 bases left in between. The DNA for the CDR3 is TGTGCCAGCAGCTTTCAGTACGAGCAGTACTTC. The encoded protein is CASSFQYEQYF.

The V gene is TRBV6-1, the J gene TRBJ1-1; D call uncertain. This CDR3 is built from 14 residues. V was shortened by 1 base and J by 4 bases, with 10 bases between the two germline ends. CDR1 MNHNS and CDR2 SASEGT come from the germline V gene. CDR3: CASSEGGWVTEAFF. CDR3 DNA sequence: TGTGCCAGCAGTGAAGGAGGGTGGGTCACTGAAGCTTTCTTT.

The chain carries TRBV6-1 and TRBJ2-5; D remains unclear. Germline V gives CDR1 MNHNS, CDR2 SASEGT. The CDR3 has 14 residues. V was trimmed by 7 bases and J by 5 bases, leaving 17 bases between them. DNA of the CDR3: TGTGCCAGCACCCAGAGCCTAACCAGGGAGACCCAGTACTTC. It specifies CASTQSLTRETQYF.

This clone appeared once. The chain has TRBV19 and TRBJ2-1; a weak D match, TRBD1 (6 bases). CDR1 and CDR2 from the germline V gene are LNHDA and SQIVND (reference sequence). This CDR3 is built from 15 residues. V was trimmed by 7 bases and J by 10 bases, leaving 23 bases between them. The DNA of the CDR3 is TGTGCCAGTAACCGAAGGGACATGCGGATCCGGGAGCAGTTCTTC. It yields the protein CASNRRDMRIREQFF.

V gene TRBV30 combines with J gene TRBJ2-3; 14 positions match TRBD2. The V gene end was trimmed by 3 bases and the J gene end by 2 bases; junction bases not matched to a gene: 7. The length of the CDR3 is 17 residues. The germline gives CDR1 GTSNPN, CDR2 SVGIG (reference sequence). CDR3 DNA sequence: TGTGCCTGGAGGGGACTAGCGGGAGCTCTGTTCACAGATACGCAGTATTTT. It is translated as CAWRGLAGALFTDTQYF.

This clone was recorded only once. A junction end diverges from the germline sequence, so it may reflect a read error. The J gene is TRBJ2-4, the V gene TRBV7-8, with a weak D call TRBD2 (6 bases). Per germline, CDR1 SGHVS and CDR2 FQNEAQ. The CDR3 length is 12 residues. The CDR3 reads CASSLAGGVWDF. In DNA form, the CDR3 reads TGTGCCAGCAGCTTAGCGGGCGGGGTATGGGACTTC.